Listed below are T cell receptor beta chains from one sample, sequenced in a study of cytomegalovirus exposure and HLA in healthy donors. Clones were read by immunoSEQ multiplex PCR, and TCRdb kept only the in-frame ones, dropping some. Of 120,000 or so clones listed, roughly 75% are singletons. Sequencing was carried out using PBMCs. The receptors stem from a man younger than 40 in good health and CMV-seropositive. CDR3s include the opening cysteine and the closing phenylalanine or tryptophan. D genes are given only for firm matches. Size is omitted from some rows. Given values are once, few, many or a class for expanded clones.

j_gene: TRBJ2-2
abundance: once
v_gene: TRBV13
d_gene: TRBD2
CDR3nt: TGTGCCGTGCCCGGGAGGGGGGAGCTGTTTTTT
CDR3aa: CAVPGRGELFF

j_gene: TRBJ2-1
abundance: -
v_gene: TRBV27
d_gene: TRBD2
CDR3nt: TGTGCCAGCAGTTTCCGGACTAGCGGGAGCAATGAGCAGTTCTTC
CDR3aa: CASSFRTSGSNEQFF

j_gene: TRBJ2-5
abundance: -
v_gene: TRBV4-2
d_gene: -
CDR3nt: TGTGCCAGCAGCCCGACTTGGAGAGAGACCCAGTACTTC
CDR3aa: CASSPTWRETQYF

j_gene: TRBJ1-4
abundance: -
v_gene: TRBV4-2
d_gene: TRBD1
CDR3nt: TGTGCCAGCAGCCCTGGACAGGGGGCAACTAATGAAAAACTGTTTTTT
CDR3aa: CASSPGQGATNEKLFF

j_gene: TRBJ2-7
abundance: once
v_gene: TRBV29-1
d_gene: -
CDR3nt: TGCAGCGTTTCGAGGGGGGGATTGGACGAGCAGTACTTC
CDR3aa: CSVSRGGLDEQYF

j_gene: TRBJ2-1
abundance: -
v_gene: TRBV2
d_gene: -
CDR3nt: TGTGCCAGCAGTCCGAGGTCATACAATGAGCAGTTCTTC
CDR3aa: CASSPRSYNEQFF

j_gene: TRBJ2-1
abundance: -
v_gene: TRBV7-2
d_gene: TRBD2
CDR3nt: TGTGCCAGCAGCAAAACTAGCGGGGGTTACAATGAGCAGTTCTTC
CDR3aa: CASSKTSGGYNEQFF

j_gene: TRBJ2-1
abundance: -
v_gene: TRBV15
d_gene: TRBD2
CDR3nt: TGTGCCACCAGCAAAGGACTAGCGGGAGAAAATGAGCAGTTCTTC
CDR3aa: CATSKGLAGENEQFF

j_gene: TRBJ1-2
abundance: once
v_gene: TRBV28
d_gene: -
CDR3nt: TGTGCCAGCAGTTTGTGGAGGTCCTATGGCTACACCTTC
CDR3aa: CASSLWRSYGYTF

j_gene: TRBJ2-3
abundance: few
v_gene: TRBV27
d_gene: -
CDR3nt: TGTGCCAGCAGTTTATCTGTCCGGGCAGATACGCAGTATTTT
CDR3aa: CASSLSVRADTQYF

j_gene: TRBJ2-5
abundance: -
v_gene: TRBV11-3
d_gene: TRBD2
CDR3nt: TGTGCCAGCAGCTTGGGACTAGCGGGAGTGGAGACCCAGTACTTC
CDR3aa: CASSLGLAGVETQYF

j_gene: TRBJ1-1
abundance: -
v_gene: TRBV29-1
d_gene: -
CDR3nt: TGCAGCGTTGAACGACAGGAGATCACTGAAGCTTTCTTT
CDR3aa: CSVERQEITEAFF